This TCR beta chain was profiled in a study of T cells after yellow fever vaccination. Study-level results: The booster saw the reappearance of most primary-vaccination clones (around 95% CD4, 80% to 90% CD8).

This clonotype turned up a few times. What it recognizes is unknown. This CDR3 has 15 amino acids. CDR1 MNHEY and CDR2 SMNVEV come from the germline V gene (reference sequence). The V end was cut by 6 bases, the J end by 0 bases, with 14 bases between. TCRdb called the 5' RACE reads again in MiXCR, with one record for every CDR3 protein. The table shows about 630,000 distinct CDR3 sequences, with roughly an eighth occurring only once. The chain is built from TRBV27 and TRBJ1-1; D gene ambiguous. The sequencing here drew on PBMCs, taken on the day of the yellow fever booster vaccination. The source of this sequence is a man between 25 and 39 years old who received the YFV17D yellow fever vaccine. In nucleotides, the CDR3 is TGTGCCAGCAGCAACCGCGGCTCCTTGAACACTGAAGCTTTCTTT. It codes for CASSNRGSLNTEAFF.